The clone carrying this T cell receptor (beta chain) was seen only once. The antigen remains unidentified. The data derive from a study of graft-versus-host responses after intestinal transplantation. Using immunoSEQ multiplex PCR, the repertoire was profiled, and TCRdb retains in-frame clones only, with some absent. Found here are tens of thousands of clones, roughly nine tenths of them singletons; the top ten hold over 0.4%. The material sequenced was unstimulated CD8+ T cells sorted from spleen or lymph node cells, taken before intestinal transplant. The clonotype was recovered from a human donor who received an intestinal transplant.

CDR3 nucleotides: TGTGCCAGTACCGTCTCTGGGGCCAACGTCCTGACTTTC. Protein product: CASTVSGANVLTF. V and J are TRBV19 and TRBJ2-6; D unclear. CDR1 LNHDA and CDR2 SQIVND come from the germline V gene (reference sequence). V was trimmed by 7 bases and J by 0 bases, leaving 4 bases between them. The CDR3 has 13 amino acids. The whole variable domain, remainder taken from reference TRBV19 and TRBJ2-6, is DGGITQSPKYLFRKEGQNVTLSCEQNLNHDAMYWYRQDPGQGLRLIYYSQIVNDFQKGDIAEGYSVSREKKESFPLTVTSAQKNPTAFYLCASTVSGANVLTFGAGSRLTVL.